Below, 32 T cell receptor delta chains from the same sample are listed, as sequenced in a study of Vδ1+ human thymocytes. Study conclusions and caveats: In the thymus, TRG and TRD repertoires looked highly polyclonal with Gaussian CDR3 lengths.

No antigen has been identified for these receptors. Extracted RNA was reverse transcribed into cDNA. Multiplex PCR used pooled V-gene forward primers and a constant-region reverse primer to amplify CDR3s. TCRdb reanalyzed the multiplex PCR reads using CATT. The sample contains some 54,000 delta-chain clones, approximately 15% of which appear only once. The sample comprised Vdelta1+ gamma-delta thymocytes from the thymus. The subset denotes: FACS-sorted CD3+ TCRalphabeta- TCRVdelta1+ TCRVdelta2- thymocytes. The receptors stem from a boy under two years old who had congenital heart surgery.

The chain has TRDV1 and TRDJ2; 8 nucleotides align to TRDD2. CDR3 length equals 17 residues. V gave up 2 bases and J gave up 8 bases; unmatched junction bases: 13. CDR1 and CDR2 (germline): TSWWSYY, QGS. The CDR3 protein is CALGENFLRDAMAQLFF. DNA of the CDR3: TGTGCTCTTGGGGAAAACTTCCTACGTGATGCAATGGCACAACTCTTCTTT.

This clone was recorded a few times. The gene calls are TRDV1 and TRDJ1, with D maybe TRDD2 (5 bases). With 0 bases removed from V and 0 bases from J, the gap between germline ends came to 14 bases. This CDR3 region has 17 residues. Germline V gene sequence: CDR1 TSWWSYY, CDR2 QGS. CDR3 in DNA: TGTGCTCTTGGGGAACTCCTACCAAATTTGTACACCGATAAACTCATCTTT. It yields the protein CALGELLPNLYTDKLIF.

The rearrangement joins TRDV1 to TRDJ1; TRDD2 matches at 8 bases. V gave up 3 bases and J gave up 4 bases; unmatched junction bases: 10. Germline CDR1 TSWWSYY, CDR2 QGS. The CDR3 is 16 amino acids. The CDR3 region has the DNA TGTGCTCTTGGGGAGGCGGACTTCCTACCTGGCGATAAACTCATCTTT. Its protein is CALGEADFLPGDKLIF.

J is TRDJ1 and V is TRDV1, with D perhaps TRDD3 (6 bases). Germline CDR1 reads TSWWSYY; CDR2 reads QGS. CDR3 size: 19 residues. Trimming took off 2 bases at V and 0 bases at J, with 22 bases between the two ends. Here the CDR3 reads CALGEEGKVGGQYTDKLIF. In DNA form, the CDR3 reads TGTGCTCTTGGGGAAGAGGGAAAGGTGGGGGGCCAGTACACCGATAAACTCATCTTT.

The chain couples TRDV1 to TRDJ1; weak D call: TRDD3 (7 bases). The germline V gene has CDR1 TSWWSYY and CDR2 QGS. The CDR3 has 21 residues. Between the trimmed V and J ends, which lost 3 bases and 7 bases, there was a span of 36 bases. The CDR3 loop is CALGDYIPRLSAGGMLAKLIF. The CDR3 bases are TGTGCTCTTGGGGACTATATTCCTAGGTTGAGTGCTGGGGGGATGCTGGCTAAACTCATCTTT.

This chain joins TRDV1 and TRDJ1; D not resolved. There are 15 residues in the CDR3. V was trimmed by 1 base and J by 1 base, leaving 10 bases between them. The germline V gene has CDR1 TSWWSYY and CDR2 QGS. CDR3 nucleotides: TGTGCTCTTGGGGAACCCACTAGCTCCACCGATAAACTCATCTTT. Protein: CALGEPTSSTDKLIF.

This sequence joins TRDV1 and TRDJ1, with no clear D. The V end lost 0 bases, the J end lost 0 bases, and 32 bases lay between the germline ends. CDR1 TSWWSYY and CDR2 QGS come from the germline V gene. The CDR3 extends over 23 amino acids. The CDR3 DNA is TGTGCTCTTGGGGAACTTAATGGGCCCCAACGCCGTACAGGTGGAGCGTACACCGATAAACTCATCTTT. This translates into CALGELNGPQRRTGGAYTDKLIF.

The rearrangement links TRDV1 to TRDJ1; 9 bases are shared with TRDD3. Germline V CDR1 and CDR2: TSWWSYY, QGS. The CDR3 consists of 20 residues. The V and J ends lost 1 base and 9 bases, in that order; junction bases with no gene match: 24. This chain's CDR3 is CALGEHCVEGWRRWGIELIF. The CDR3 DNA reads TGTGCTCTTGGGGAACACTGCGTGGAGGGTTGGAGGAGATGGGGGATAGAACTCATCTTT.

The chain employs TRDV1 and TRDJ1; 8 bases map to TRDD2. The germline gives CDR1 TSWWSYY, CDR2 QGS. This CDR3 region has 17 residues. Germline trimming cut 5 bases from V and 4 bases from J; bases unmatched to any gene: 15. The CDR3 sequence: CALGFLRGASYSDKLIF. CDR3 in DNA: TGTGCTCTTGGGTTTCTCAGGGGGGCTTCCTACAGCGATAAACTCATCTTT.

This chain uses TRDV1 with TRDJ1; 9 bases line up with TRDD3. The CDR3 is 21 amino acids. The ends lost 1 base at V and 2 bases at J; junction bases unmatched: 20. From germline, CDR1 is TSWWSYY and CDR2 QGS. CDR3 sequence: CALGERPTTWGGYCLTDKLIF. The DNA of the CDR3 is TGTGCTCTTGGGGAACGGCCCACGACTTGGGGGGGATACTGTTTGACCGATAAACTCATCTTT.

This clone was seen a handful of times. The V gene is TRDV2, the J gene TRDJ1; 8 nucleotides align to TRDD3. The CDR3 extends over 20 amino acids. Germline V gene sequence: CDR1 GEAIGNYY, CDR2 EKD. V dropped 1 base and J dropped 0; count of bases not matched to a gene: 18. CDR3 sequence: CACDTKWEVLGGHYTDKLIF. CDR3 in DNA: TGTGCCTGTGACACAAAATGGGAAGTACTGGGGGGGCATTACACCGATAAACTCATCTTT.

The chain links TRDV1 to TRDJ1; D possibly corresponds to TRDD3 (9 bases). The length of the CDR3 is 19 residues. Between the trimmed V and J ends, which lost 5 bases and 0 bases, there was a span of 25 bases. CDR1 and CDR2 from the germline V gene are TSWWSYY and QGS. As DNA, the CDR3 is TGTGCTCTTGGGCCTCGATCTTCCTACTGGGGGACCTACACCGATAAACTCATCTTT. Its protein is CALGPRSSYWGTYTDKLIF.

The rearrangement links TRDV1 to TRDJ1, with 11 bases matching TRDD3. The CDR3 length is 25 residues. Germline assignment: CDR1 TSWWSYY and CDR2 QGS. V trimming: 1 base; J trimming: 1 base; junction bases outside the gene matches: 29. CDR3 bases: TGTGCTCTTGGGGAACCCCCATGGAACCTTGGGGCACACAGGCTGGGGGATACTTGCACCGATAAACTCATCTTT. Translated, it gives CALGEPPWNLGAHRLGDTCTDKLIF.

This clone was recorded a few times. The chain carries TRDV1 and TRDJ1; no reliable D call. Trimming stripped 5 bases from V and 0 bases from J, with 22 bases between. The CDR3 length is 18 residues. Germline CDR1 reads TSWWSYY; CDR2 reads QGS. The CDR3 sequence is CALGNTSPPSVYTDKLIF. The CDR3 nucleotides are TGTGCTCTTGGGAATACCTCTCCCCCCTCGGTGTACACCGATAAACTCATCTTT.

The chain links TRDV1 to TRDJ1, with D uncertain. This CDR3 spans 19 amino acids. V shed 1 base and J shed 5 bases, with 26 bases lying between them. CDR1 is TSWWSYY and CDR2 is QGS in the germline V gene. DNA for the CDR3: TGTGCTCTTGGGGAACACGCCCACCGACCCGGCTTTCCGGGGGATAAACTCATCTTT. Amino acids: CALGEHAHRPGFPGDKLIF.

In this sample, this clone turned up a few times. The chain has TRDV1 and TRDJ1; D is perhaps TRDD3 (6 bases). This CDR3 has 17 residues. V lost 1 base and J 0 bases, leaving 15 bases between the germline ends. CDR1 is TSWWSYY, CDR2 QGS, per germline. CDR3 bases: TGTGCTCTTGGGGAACGCCCGTGGGGATCGTACACCGATAAACTCATCTTT. This sequence encodes CALGERPWGSYTDKLIF.

The count of this clone is one. J is TRDJ1 and V is TRDV1, with D maybe TRDD2 (5 bases). CDR1 is TSWWSYY and CDR2 is QGS in the germline V gene. CDR3 length: 15 residues. Trimming removed 1 base from V and 5 bases from J, with 14 bases in between. The CDR3 here is CALGEPAYETDKLIF. The CDR3, as DNA: TGTGCTCTTGGGGAACCCGCCTACGAAACGGATAAACTCATCTTT.

The V call is TRDV1, the J call TRDJ1; tentatively, D is TRDD3 (5 bases). The CDR3 extends over 22 amino acids. Germline V gene lookup returns CDR1 TSWWSYY and CDR2 QGS. The ends were cut back, 1 base at V and 4 bases at J, with 34 bases in the middle. DNA for the CDR3: TGTGCTCTTGGGGAACGGAAGGGTCTGGGACGTCCGAGAAGATTTAACCGCGATAAACTCATCTTT. Translating gives CALGERKGLGRPRRFNRDKLIF.

The rearrangement joins TRDV1 to TRDJ1; TRDD3 is a possible D gene (5 bases). Trimming pared 6 bases from V and 8 bases from J, leaving 19 bases between. Germline V lookup: CDR1 TSWWSYY, CDR2 QGS. CDR3 size: 14 residues. CDR3: CALGSSFGIEKLIF. The DNA of the CDR3 is TGTGCTCTTGGCTCCTCCTTTGGGATCGAAAAACTCATCTTT.

This clone occurred a few times. The chain uses TRDV1 and TRDJ1, with 13 bases fitting TRDD3. The J segment lost 9 bases and the V segment lost 2 bases, leaving 15 bases of the junction unmatched. The CDR3 sequence is 18 residues long. Germline assignment: CDR1 TSWWSYY and CDR2 QGS. CDR3 nucleotide sequence: TGTGCTCTTGGGGAAAGGTGCTACGACCACTGGGGGATACGGGAACTCATCTTT. Amino acids: CALGERCYDHWGIRELIF.

The rearrangement joins TRDV1 to TRDJ1, with TRDD3 identical over 9 bases. The germline V gene encodes CDR1 TSWWSYY and CDR2 QGS. V trimming: 0 bases; J trimming: 0 bases; junction bases outside the gene matches: 23. This CDR3 has 23 amino acids. This CDR3 reads CALGELLPPTTGGDIKYTDKLIF. Written as DNA, the CDR3 is TGTGCTCTTGGGGAACTCCTCCCCCCCACTACTGGGGGAGACATCAAGTACACCGATAAACTCATCTTT.

The chain uses TRDV3 and TRDJ1; D is uncertain. The V gene lost 2 bases and the J gene lost 0 bases, with 34 bases spanning the gap. From germline, CDR1 is TVYSNPD and CDR2 GDNSRS (reference sequence). This CDR3 comprises 21 residues. The CDR3 spells CAFGTNYNYHHRASHTDKLIF. In DNA form, the CDR3 reads TGTGCCTTTGGCACTAACTATAACTACCACCATAGAGCCTCCCACACCGATAAACTCATCTTT.

The genes are TRDV1 and TRDJ1; 11 bases fit TRDD3. V gave up 4 bases and J gave up 4 bases; unmatched junction bases: 23. CDR3 length: 21 amino acids. Germline CDR1 reads TSWWSYY; CDR2 reads QGS. CDR3 in amino acids: CALGVPFLPLGDTAVSDKLIF. In nucleotides, the CDR3 is TGTGCTCTTGGGGTCCCTTTCCTACCCTTGGGGGATACGGCGGTAAGCGATAAACTCATCTTT.

In its sample, this clone ranks as medium-sized (0.01 to 0.1%). The V call is TRDV2, the J call TRDJ1; the D is unclear. Germline CDR1 is GEAIGNYY and CDR2 is EKD. The CDR3 sequence is 11 residues long. V was trimmed by 9 bases and J by 0 bases, leaving 7 bases between them. The CDR3: CADQYTDKLIF. Written as DNA, the CDR3 is TGTGCCGACCAATACACCGATAAACTCATCTTT.

The rearrangement links TRDV1 to TRDJ1; D possibly matches TRDD2 or TRDD3 (5 bases each). Looked up from germline, CDR1 is TSWWSYY and CDR2 is QGS. This CDR3 region has 18 residues. V lost 1 base and J 1 base, leaving 19 bases between the germline ends. The CDR3 sequence: CALGERKPTRGLTDKLIF. The CDR3 DNA is TGTGCTCTTGGGGAACGGAAACCTACTAGGGGGCTCACCGATAAACTCATCTTT.

Only a few counts were recorded for this clone. The chain couples TRDV1 to TRDJ1, with D possibly TRDD2 on 8 matching bases. CDR1 and CDR2 (germline): TSWWSYY, QGS. Trimming took 5 bases from V and 8 from J, leaving 27 bases between them. The CDR3 spans 17 residues. In nucleotides, the CDR3 is TGTGCTCTTGGGTCCGGCCTTCCTAGAGGGGGGATCTTGAAACTCATCTTT. It encodes CALGSGLPRGGILKLIF.

V gene TRDV1 combines with J gene TRDJ1, with TRDD2 matching 9 bases. After removal of 1 base from V and 2 bases from J, the junction contained 14 bases not matched to a gene. The V gene's germline CDR1 is TSWWSYY and CDR2 QGS. This CDR3 is 19 amino acids long. CDR3 DNA: TGTGCTCTTGGGGAACCCCTAGCCTTCCTACGAGGGGGGACCGATAAACTCATCTTT. This translates into CALGEPLAFLRGGTDKLIF.

The chain combines TRDV1 with TRDJ1, with 11 bases matching TRDD3. Trimming at V came to 1 base and at J to 1 base, leaving 17 bases not matched to a gene. CDR1 and CDR2 from the germline V gene are TSWWSYY and QGS. CDR3 length equals 21 residues. The CDR3 region has the DNA TGTGCTCTTGGGGAACAACGGTGGCCGGGGGACTGGGGGATATTCACCGATAAACTCATCTTT. This encodes CALGEQRWPGDWGIFTDKLIF.

This clone was detected only a few times. The chain is built from TRDV1 and TRDJ1; a weak D match, TRDD3 (6 bases). The V end lost 3 bases, the J end lost 4 bases, and 21 bases lay between the germline ends. Germline CDR1 and CDR2: TSWWSYY and QGS. This CDR3 spans 17 amino acids. The CDR3 region is CALGEASSSGDGDKLIF. CDR3 bases: TGTGCTCTTGGGGAGGCCTCGTCTTCGGGGGACGGCGATAAACTCATCTTT.

The J gene is TRDJ1, the V gene TRDV1; the match to TRDD3 covers 7 bases. This CDR3 is 18 amino acids long. The germline gives CDR1 TSWWSYY, CDR2 QGS. Trimming cost V 5 bases and J 0 bases; bases outside gene matches: 15. The CDR3 nucleotides are TGTGCTCTTGGGCTCCAGCCCGTACTGGGGACGTACACCGATAAACTCATCTTT. Its protein product is CALGLQPVLGTYTDKLIF.

The rearrangement joins TRDV1 to TRDJ1; D not certain. The CDR3 totals 16 residues. Germline CDR1 and CDR2: TSWWSYY and QGS. The V gene lost 1 base and the J gene lost 11 bases, with 23 bases spanning the gap. CDR3 bases: TGTGCTCTTGGGGAACCTCGGCTGGTTAGTCAGATTTGGCTCATCTTT. Protein sequence: CALGEPRLVSQIWLIF.

This clone occurred a few times. V and J are TRAV29/DV5 and TRDJ1; TRDD3 matches at 11 bases. V shed 0 bases and J 0 bases; nucleotides not matched to a gene: 16. This CDR3 is built from 20 residues. Per the germline V gene, CDR1 is NSMFDY and CDR2 is ISSIKDK. CDR3 amino acids: CAASAESGGYRTQYTDKLIF. The CDR3 DNA reads as TGTGCAGCAAGCGCAGAATCTGGGGGATACCGAACCCAGTACACCGATAAACTCATCTTT.